These 10 T cell receptor beta chains were all obtained from the same sample, sequenced in a study of T-cell memory formation after mild COVID-19. MiXCR, run by TCRdb on the 5' RACE reads, gives a single entry per CDR3 protein. Among 210,000 or so distinct CDR3 sequences listed, 25% to 35% were seen once. Sequences were obtained from PBMCs or a T cell subset sorted from them (not recorded which). These receptors came from an adult woman who had mild COVID-19 (a few samples of this study predate the infection). Cell type and time point are not known.

The rearrangement links TRBV2 to TRBJ2-3, with 10 bases lining up with TRBD1. The CDR3 contains 15 residues. The germline V gene encodes CDR1 SNHLY and CDR2 FYNNEI. V was pared by 6 bases and J by 6 bases, with 9 bases of the junction left unmatched. The DNA of the CDR3 is TGTGCCAGCAGCCAGGACAGGGGGAACACCGATACGCAGTATTTT. The encoded protein is CASSQDRGNTDTQYF.

This clonotype was counted a few times. The genes are TRBV12-3 or TRBV12-4 and TRBJ1-1; D is uncertain. V gave up 5 bases and J gave up 3 bases, with 10 bases separating them. The CDR3 is 13 residues long. CDR3 nucleotide sequence: TGTGCCAGCAGTCCCCTGAGGGACACTGAAGCTTTCTTT. Its translation: CASSPLRDTEAFF.

This clonotype was recorded a few times. The V gene is TRBV4-1, the J gene TRBJ2-3; 8 bases match TRBD2. This CDR3 contains 16 residues. J was trimmed by 4 bases and V by 1 base; bases with no gene match: 7. Germline-derived CDR1 and CDR2 are MGHRA and YSYEKL. The CDR3 is CASSQVSGTSADTQYF. CDR3 nucleotides: TGCGCCAGCAGCCAAGTTTCCGGGACTAGTGCAGATACGCAGTATTTT.

This clonotype was counted ten times or more. The rearrangement joins TRBV7-6 to TRBJ2-3; 9 bases are shared with TRBD1. Germline assignment: CDR1 SGHVS and CDR2 FNYEAQ. The J segment lost 4 bases and the V segment lost 4 bases, leaving 15 bases of the junction unmatched. This CDR3 is 18 amino acids long. The CDR3 sequence: CASSSALPGQGVPDTQYF. For the CDR3, the DNA is TGTGCCAGCAGCTCCGCCCTACCGGGACAGGGTGTCCCAGATACGCAGTATTTT.

This clonotype was found a few times. The genes are TRBV7-3 and TRBJ2-3; 7 bases line up with TRBD1. The J segment lost 4 bases and the V segment lost 8 bases, leaving 15 bases of the junction unmatched. Germline V gene lookup returns CDR1 SGHTA and CDR2 FQGTGA. CDR3 length: 16 residues. This chain's CDR3 is CASSRGPGQRSDTQYF. The DNA for the CDR3 is TGTGCCAGCTCACGTGGCCCGGGACAGCGATCAGATACGCAGTATTTT.

There are a few counts of this clonotype. The chain has TRBV11-3 and TRBJ1-3, with D unclear. V was pared by 6 bases and J by 0 bases, with 12 bases between. This CDR3 contains 15 residues. The germline V gene has CDR1 SGHNT and CDR2 YENEEA. The CDR3 loop is CASSFGPTSGNTIYF. The CDR3 nucleotides are TGTGCCAGCAGTTTTGGACCGACCTCTGGAAACACCATATATTTT.

This rearrangement joins TRBV7-9 to TRBJ1-2; D unresolved. The V gene's germline CDR1 is SEHNR and CDR2 FQNEAQ (reference sequence). This CDR3 has 13 residues. Trimming shortened V by 1 base and J by 6 bases, and 9 bases separated the two germline ends. For the CDR3, the DNA is TGTGCCAGCAGCTTAGATTCCGGGAATGGCTACACCTTC. Translated, it gives CASSLDSGNGYTF.

A few counts support this clonotype. The V gene is TRBV20-1, the J gene TRBJ2-7; 16 bases fit TRBD2. The CDR3 contains 16 residues. CDR1 and CDR2 from the germline V gene are DFQATT and SNEGSKA (reference sequence). V lost 3 bases to trimming and J lost 2 bases; unmatched junction nucleotides: 4. The CDR3 protein is CSASTGTSGGAYEQYF. CDR3 in DNA: TGCAGTGCTAGTACCGGGACTAGCGGGGGGGCCTACGAGCAGTACTTC.

This clonotype has just a few counts. V and J are TRBV4-2 and TRBJ1-2; a weak D match, TRBD1 (6 bases). V was cut by 1 base and J by 0 bases, with 12 bases left in between. The CDR3 loop spans 16 amino acids. CDR1 is LGHNA, CDR2 YNFKEQ, per germline. The CDR3 DNA follows: TGTGCCAGCAGCCAAGCGCACGGGGGCCCTAACTATGGCTACACCTTC. It is translated as CASSQAHGGPNYGYTF.

The chain links TRBV5-1 to TRBJ1-1, with 7 positions matching TRBD1. The CDR3 loop spans 15 amino acids. Germline-derived CDR1 and CDR2 are SGHRS and YFSETQ. Losses at the gene ends were 0 bases for V and 1 base for J; bases not matched to a gene: 3. This chain's CDR3 is CASSLGQGTNTEAFF. In nucleotides, the CDR3 is TGCGCCAGCAGCTTGGGACAGGGTACGAACACTGAAGCTTTCTTT.